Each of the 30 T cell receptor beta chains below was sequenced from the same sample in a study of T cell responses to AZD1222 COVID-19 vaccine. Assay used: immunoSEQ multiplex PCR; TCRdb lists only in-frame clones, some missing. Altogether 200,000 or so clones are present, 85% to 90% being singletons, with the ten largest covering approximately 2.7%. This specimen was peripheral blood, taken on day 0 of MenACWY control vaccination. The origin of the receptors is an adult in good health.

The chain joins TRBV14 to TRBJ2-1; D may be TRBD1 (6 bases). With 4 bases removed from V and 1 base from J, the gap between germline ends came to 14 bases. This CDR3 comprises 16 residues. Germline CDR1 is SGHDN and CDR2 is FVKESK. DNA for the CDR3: TGTGCCAGCAGCCCTTGGGGGCAGGGGTCCTACAATGAGCAGTTCTTC. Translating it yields CASSPWGQGSYNEQFF.

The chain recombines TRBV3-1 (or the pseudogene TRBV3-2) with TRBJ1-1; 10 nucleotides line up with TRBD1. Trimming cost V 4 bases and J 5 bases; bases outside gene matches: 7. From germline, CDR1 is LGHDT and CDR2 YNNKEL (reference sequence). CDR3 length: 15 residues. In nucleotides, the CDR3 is TGTGCCAGCAGCCCTAGGGACAGGGGTGGGACTGAAGCTTTCTTT. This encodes CASSPRDRGGTEAFF.

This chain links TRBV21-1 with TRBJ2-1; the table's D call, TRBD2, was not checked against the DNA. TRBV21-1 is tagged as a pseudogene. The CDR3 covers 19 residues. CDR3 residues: CASSRSGLAGPTAYNEQFF. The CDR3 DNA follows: TGTGCCAGCAGCCGTTCTGGACTAGCGGGTCCGACTGCCTACAATGAGCAGTTCTTC.

The CDR3 here is CASTPRGATGELFF. Written as DNA, the CDR3 is TGTGCCAGTACCCCCCGGGGCGCCACCGGGGAGCTGTTTTTT. J is TRBJ2-2 and V is TRBV19, with D tentatively TRBD1 or TRBD2 (5 bases each). CDR1 is LNHDA, CDR2 SQIVND, per germline (reference sequence). The CDR3 is made up of 14 amino acids. Trimming took off 7 bases at V and 4 bases at J, with 13 bases between the two ends.

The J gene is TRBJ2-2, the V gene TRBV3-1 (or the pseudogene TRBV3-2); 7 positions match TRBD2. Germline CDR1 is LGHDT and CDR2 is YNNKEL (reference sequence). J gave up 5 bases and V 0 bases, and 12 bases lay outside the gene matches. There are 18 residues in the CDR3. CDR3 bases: TGTGCCAGCAGCCAAGAAAGGGCGGCTAGCGGACTGACCGGGGAGCTGTTTTTT. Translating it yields CASSQERAASGLTGELFF.

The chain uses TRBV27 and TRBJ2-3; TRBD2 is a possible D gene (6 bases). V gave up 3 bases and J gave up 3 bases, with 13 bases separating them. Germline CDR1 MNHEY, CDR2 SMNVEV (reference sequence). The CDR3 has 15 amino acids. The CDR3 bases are TGTGCCAGCAGTTTTGAAGTCGGGGGAACAGATACGCAGTATTTT. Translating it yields CASSFEVGGTDTQYF.

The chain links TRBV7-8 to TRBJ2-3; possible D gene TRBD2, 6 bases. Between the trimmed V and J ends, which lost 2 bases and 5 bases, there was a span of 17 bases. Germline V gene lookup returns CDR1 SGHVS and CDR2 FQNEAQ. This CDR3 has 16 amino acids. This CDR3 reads CASSLYGGRPRDTQYF. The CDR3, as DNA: TGTGCCAGCAGCTTATATGGGGGGAGGCCGCGAGATACGCAGTATTTT.

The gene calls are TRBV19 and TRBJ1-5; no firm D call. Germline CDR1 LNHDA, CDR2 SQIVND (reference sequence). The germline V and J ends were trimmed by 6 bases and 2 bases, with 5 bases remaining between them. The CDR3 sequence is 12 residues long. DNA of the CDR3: TGTGCCAGTAGGGACGGCAATCAGCCCCAGCATTTT. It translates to CASRDGNQPQHF.

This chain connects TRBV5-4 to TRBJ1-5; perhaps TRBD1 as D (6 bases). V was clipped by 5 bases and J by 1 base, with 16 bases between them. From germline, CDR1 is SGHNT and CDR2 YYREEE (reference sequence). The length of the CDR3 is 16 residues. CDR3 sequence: CASSPGPQGSNQPQHF. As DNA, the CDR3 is TGTGCCAGCAGTCCTGGCCCACAGGGAAGCAATCAGCCCCAGCATTTT.

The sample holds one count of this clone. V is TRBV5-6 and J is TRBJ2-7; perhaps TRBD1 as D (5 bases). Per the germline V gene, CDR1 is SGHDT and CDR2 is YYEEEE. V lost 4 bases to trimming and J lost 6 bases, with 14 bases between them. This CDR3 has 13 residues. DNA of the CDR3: TGTGCCAGCAGCCCTGGGGCGGTAACCGAGCAGTACTTC. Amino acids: CASSPGAVTEQYF.

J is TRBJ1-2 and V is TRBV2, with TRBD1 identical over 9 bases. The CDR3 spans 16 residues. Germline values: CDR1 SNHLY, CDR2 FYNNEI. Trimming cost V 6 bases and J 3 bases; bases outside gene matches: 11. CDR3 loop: CASRFTGTGLDYGYTF. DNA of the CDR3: TGTGCCAGCAGATTTACCGGGACAGGGTTGGACTATGGCTACACCTTC.

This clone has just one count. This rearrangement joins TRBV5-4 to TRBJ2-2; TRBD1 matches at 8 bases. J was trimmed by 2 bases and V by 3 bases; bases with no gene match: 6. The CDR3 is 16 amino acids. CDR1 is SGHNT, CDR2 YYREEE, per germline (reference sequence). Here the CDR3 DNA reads TGTGCCAGCAGCTCCTTACAGGGGGTTAACACCGGGGAGCTGTTTTTT. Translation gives CASSSLQGVNTGELFF.

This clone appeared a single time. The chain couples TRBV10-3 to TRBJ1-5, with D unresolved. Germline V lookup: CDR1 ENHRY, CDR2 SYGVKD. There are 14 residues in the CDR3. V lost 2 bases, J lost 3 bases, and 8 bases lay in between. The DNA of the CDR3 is TGTGCCATCAGTGAGGGGCAGGTCAATCAGCCCCAGCATTTT. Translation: CAISEGQVNQPQHF.

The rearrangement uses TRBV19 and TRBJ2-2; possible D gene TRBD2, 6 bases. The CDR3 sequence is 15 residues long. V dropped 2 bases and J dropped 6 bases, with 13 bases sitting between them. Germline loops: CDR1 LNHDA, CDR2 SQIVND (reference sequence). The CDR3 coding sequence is TGTGCCAGTAGTATATCCCCGGGAGTCGCCGGGGAGCTGTTTTTT. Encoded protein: CASSISPGVAGELFF.

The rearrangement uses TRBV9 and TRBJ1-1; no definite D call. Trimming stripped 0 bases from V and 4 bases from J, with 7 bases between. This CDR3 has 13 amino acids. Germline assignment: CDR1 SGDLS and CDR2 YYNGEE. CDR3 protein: CASSVGWGTEAFF. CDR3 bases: TGTGCCAGCAGCGTAGGGTGGGGCACTGAAGCTTTCTTT.

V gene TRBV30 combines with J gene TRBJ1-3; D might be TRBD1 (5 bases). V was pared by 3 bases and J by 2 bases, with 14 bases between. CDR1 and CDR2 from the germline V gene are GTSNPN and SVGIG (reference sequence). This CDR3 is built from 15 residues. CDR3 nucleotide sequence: TGTGCCTGGAGACAGGCCGGCGTAGCTGGAAACACCATATATTTT. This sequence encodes CAWRQAGVAGNTIYF.

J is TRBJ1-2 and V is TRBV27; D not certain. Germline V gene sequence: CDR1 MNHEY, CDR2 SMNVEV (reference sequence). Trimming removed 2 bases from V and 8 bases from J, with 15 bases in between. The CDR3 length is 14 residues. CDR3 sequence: CASSLQREGHGYTF. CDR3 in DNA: TGTGCCAGCAGTTTACAAAGGGAAGGTCACGGCTACACCTTC.

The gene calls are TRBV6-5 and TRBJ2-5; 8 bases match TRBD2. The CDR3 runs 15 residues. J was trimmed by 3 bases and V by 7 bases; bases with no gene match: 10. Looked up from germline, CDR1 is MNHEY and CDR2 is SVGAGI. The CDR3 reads CASTISGRNEETQYF. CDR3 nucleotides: TGTGCCAGCACCATAAGCGGGAGAAACGAAGAGACCCAGTACTTC.

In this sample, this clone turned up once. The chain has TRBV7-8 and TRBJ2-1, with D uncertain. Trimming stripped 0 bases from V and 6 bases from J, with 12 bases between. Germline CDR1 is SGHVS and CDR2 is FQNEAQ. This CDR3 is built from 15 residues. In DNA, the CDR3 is TGTGCCAGCAGCTTAGCCGGGTCGGGTTTCAATGAGCAGTTCTTC. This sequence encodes CASSLAGSGFNEQFF.

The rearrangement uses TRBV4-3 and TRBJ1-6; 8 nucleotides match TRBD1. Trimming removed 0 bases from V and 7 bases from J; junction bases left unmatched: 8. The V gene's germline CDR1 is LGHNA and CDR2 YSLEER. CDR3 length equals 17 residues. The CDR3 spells CASSQEPPTGENSPLHF. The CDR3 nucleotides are TGCGCCAGCAGCCAAGAGCCCCCGACAGGGGAGAATTCACCCCTCCACTTT.

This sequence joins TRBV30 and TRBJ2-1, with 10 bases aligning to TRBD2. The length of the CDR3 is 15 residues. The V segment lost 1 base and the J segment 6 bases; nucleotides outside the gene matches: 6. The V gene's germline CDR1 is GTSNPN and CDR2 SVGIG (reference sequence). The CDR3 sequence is CAWSEGTSASNEQFF. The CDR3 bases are TGTGCCTGGAGTGAAGGGACTAGCGCCTCCAATGAGCAGTTCTTC.

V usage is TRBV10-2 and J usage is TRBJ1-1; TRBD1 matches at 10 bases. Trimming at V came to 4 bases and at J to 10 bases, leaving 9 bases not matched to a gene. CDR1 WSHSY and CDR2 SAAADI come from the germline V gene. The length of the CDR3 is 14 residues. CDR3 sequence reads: CASSGGTGVGGAFF. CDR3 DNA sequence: TGCGCCAGCAGTGGAGGGACAGGGGTTGGGGGAGCTTTCTTT.

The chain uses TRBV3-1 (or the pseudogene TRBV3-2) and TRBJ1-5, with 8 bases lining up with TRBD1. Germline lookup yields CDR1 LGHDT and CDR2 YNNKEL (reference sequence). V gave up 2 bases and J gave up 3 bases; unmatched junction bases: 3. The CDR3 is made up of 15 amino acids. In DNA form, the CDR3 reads TGTGCCAGCAGCCAATTACAGGGGGTCAATCAGCCCCAGCATTTT. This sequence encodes CASSQLQGVNQPQHF.

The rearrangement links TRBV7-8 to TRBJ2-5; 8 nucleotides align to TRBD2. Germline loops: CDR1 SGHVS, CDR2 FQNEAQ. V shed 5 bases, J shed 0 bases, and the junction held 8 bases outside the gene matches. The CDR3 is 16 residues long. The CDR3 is CASSPPTSGHQETQYF. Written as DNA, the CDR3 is TGTGCCAGCAGCCCGCCCACTAGCGGCCACCAAGAGACCCAGTACTTC.

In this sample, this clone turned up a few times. CDR3 coding DNA: TGCGCCAGCAGCTTAGACAGACCGGGACTAGCGGCCCTGAGCTCCTACAATGAGCAGTTCTTC. Its translation: CASSLDRPGLAALSSYNEQFF. V is TRBV5-1 and J is TRBJ2-1; 11 positions agree with TRBD2. The trim removed 2 bases at V and 0 bases at J, leaving 16 bases unmatched. Germline CDR1 is SGHRS and CDR2 is YFSETQ. CDR3 size: 21 residues.

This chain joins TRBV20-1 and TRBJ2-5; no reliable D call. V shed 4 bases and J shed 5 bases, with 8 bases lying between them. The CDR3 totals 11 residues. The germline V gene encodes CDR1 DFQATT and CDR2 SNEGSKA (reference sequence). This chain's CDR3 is CSAKVEETQYF. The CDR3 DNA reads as TGCAGTGCTAAGGTGGAGGAGACCCAGTACTTC.

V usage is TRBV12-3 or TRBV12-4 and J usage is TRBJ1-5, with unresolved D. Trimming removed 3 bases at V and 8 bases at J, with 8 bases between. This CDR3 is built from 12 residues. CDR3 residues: CASSFRAKPQHF. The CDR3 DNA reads TGTGCCAGCAGTTTTAGGGCTAAGCCCCAGCATTTT.

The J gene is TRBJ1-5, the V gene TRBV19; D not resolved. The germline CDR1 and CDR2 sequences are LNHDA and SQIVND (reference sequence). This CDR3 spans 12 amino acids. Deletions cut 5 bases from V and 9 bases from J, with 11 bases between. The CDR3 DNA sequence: TGTGCCAGTAGTCCCGGGTCAGGGCCCCAGCATTTT. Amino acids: CASSPGSGPQHF.

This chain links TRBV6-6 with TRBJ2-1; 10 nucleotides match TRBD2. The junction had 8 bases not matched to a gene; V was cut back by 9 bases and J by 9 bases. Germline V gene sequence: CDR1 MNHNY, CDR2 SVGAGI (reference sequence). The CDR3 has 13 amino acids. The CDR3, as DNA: TGTGCCAGTGGAAGCGGGAGGGCCCTTGAGCAGTTCTTC. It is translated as CASGSGRALEQFF.

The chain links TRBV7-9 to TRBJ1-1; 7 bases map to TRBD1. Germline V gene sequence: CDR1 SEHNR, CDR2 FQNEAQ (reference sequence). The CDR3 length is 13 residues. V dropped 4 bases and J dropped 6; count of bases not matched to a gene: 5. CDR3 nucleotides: TGTGCCAGCAGCTCGACAGGGATCCCTGAAGCTTTCTTT. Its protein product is CASSSTGIPEAFF.